This T cell receptor beta chain was profiled in a study of shared clonotypes between healthy human individuals. About the research overall: CD8 memory received one plate per donor, CD8 naive two, CD4 memory three and CD4 naive three.

Study-wide results and caveats: On the whole, naive subsets had larger estimated richness than memory subsets had.

On this clone itself: Its antigen remains unknown.

Data came from immunoSEQ multiplex PCR; TCRdb stores just in-frame clones and leaves some out. The sample holds more than 900,000 clones, more than 75% seen once. Trimming at V came to 2 bases and at J to 9 bases, leaving 4 bases not matched to a gene. The CDR3 is 14 residues long. In germline, CDR1 is SGHNT, CDR2 YYREEE (reference sequence). Sequenced sample: memory CD4+ T cells from PBMCs. Subset meaning: CD45RA-negative fraction. This clonotype originated in a man between 18 and 29 years old in good health. Some clones in this sample may be carry-over from other donors' samples. The chain carries TRBV5-4 and TRBJ2-1; TRBD2 matches at 11 bases. This CDR3 is CASSLGLAGSEQFF. The CDR3 DNA reads as TGTGCCAGCAGCTTAGGACTAGCGGGTTCTGAGCAGTTCTTC.